This T cell receptor (beta chain) was profiled in a study of T cells in Graves' hyperthyroidism and ophthalmopathy. TCR beta CDR3 sequences were amplified from RNA transcripts. Initially, a first-round RT-PCR of the TCR CDR3 employed the HTBI primer set. TCRdb passed the multiplex PCR reads through MiXCR, listing each CDR3 protein once. The sample holds under 700,000 distinct CDR3 sequences; over 15% are singletons and the top ten take under 20%. Germline values: CDR1 SGHDT, CDR2 YYEEEE. Trimming cost V 9 bases and J 0 bases; bases outside gene matches: 13. There are 18 residues in the CDR3. This chain uses TRBV5-6 with TRBJ2-4; 12 bases align to TRBD1. The sequence derives from a young woman with Graves' hyperthyroidism. The sequencing sample was made of blood. In DNA, the CDR3 is TGTGCCAACAGAACCGGGACAGGGGGCGTTGGAGCCAAAAACATTCAGTACTTC. Its protein is CANRTGTGGVGAKNIQYF.